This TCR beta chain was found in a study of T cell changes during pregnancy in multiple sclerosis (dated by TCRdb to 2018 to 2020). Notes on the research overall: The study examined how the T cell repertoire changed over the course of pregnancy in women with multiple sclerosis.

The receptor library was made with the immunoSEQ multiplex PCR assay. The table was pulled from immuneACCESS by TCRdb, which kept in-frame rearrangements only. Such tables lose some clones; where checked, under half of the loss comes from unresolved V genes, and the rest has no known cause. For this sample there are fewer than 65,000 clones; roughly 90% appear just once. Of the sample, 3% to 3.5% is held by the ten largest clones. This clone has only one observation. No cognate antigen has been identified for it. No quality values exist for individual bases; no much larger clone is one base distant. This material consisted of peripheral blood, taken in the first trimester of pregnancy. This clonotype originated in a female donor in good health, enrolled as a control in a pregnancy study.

The DNA sequence is as follows: TGTGCCAGCAGCTCCCCAGGCAGATCGAACACCGGGGAGCTGTTTTTT. It codes for CASSSPGRSNTGELFF. The rearrangement joined TRBV7-2 to TRBJ2-2, with the D gene call left open. There are 16 amino acids in the CDR3, from cysteine to phenylalanine inclusive. Only the CDR3 DNA is retained, 48 bases long and in frame from the first base. Taken from the germline V gene, the CDR1 and CDR2 loops are SGHTA and FQGNSA. V and J lose 4 bases and 0 bases, and a span of 12 bases separates them.